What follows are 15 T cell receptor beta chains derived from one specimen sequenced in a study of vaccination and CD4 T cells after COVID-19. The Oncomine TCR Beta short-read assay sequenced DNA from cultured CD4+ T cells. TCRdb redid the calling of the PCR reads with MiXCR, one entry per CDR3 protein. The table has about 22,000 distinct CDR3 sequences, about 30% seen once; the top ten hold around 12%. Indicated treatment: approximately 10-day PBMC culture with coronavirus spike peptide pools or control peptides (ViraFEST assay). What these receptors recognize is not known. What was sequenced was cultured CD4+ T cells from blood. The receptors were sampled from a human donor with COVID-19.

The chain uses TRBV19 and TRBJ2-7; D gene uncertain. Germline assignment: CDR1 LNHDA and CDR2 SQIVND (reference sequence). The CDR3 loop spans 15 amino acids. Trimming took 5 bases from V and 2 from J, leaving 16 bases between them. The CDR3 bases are TGTGCCAGTAGTCAAGGGCCGAGACTGACCTACGAGCAGTACTTC. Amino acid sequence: CASSQGPRLTYEQYF.

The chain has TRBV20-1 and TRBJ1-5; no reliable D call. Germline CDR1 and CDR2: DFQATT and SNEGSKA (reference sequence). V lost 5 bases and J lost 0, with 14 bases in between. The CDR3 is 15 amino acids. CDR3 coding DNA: TGCAGTGCTCGGACGTCGGCCCTTAGCAATCAGCCCCAGCATTTT. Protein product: CSARTSALSNQPQHF.

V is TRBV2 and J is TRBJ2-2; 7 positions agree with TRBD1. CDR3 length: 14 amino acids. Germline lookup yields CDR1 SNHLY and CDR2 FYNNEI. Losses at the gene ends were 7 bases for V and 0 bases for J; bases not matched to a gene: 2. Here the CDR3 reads CASKGTANTGELFF. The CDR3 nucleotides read TGTGCCAGCAAAGGGACAGCGAACACCGGGGAGCTGTTTTTT. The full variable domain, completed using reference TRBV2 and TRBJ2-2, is EPEVTQTPSHQVTQMGQEVILRCVPISNHLYFYWYRQILGQKVEFLVSFYNNEISEKSEIFDDQFSVERPDGSNFTLKIRSTKLEDSAMYFCASKGTANTGELFFGEGSRLTVL.

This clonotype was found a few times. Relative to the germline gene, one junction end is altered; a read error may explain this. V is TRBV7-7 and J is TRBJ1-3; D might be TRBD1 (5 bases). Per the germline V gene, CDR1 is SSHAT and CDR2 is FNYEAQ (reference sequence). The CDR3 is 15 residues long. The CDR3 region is CASSLDQGPGNTIYF. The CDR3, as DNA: TGTGCTAGCAGCTTAGATCAGGGCCCCGGAAACACCATATATTTT.

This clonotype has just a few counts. In DNA, the CDR3 is TGTGCCAGCAGCAGCGGGACAGGGGGTTTTGCTGAAGCTTTCTTT. This gives the protein CASSSGTGGFAEAFF. This chain connects TRBV11-2 to TRBJ1-1; 11 bases line up with TRBD1. The CDR3 covers 15 residues. Germline-derived CDR1 and CDR2 are SGHAT and FQNNGV. Trimming took 5 bases from V and 6 from J; bases not matched to a gene: 8.

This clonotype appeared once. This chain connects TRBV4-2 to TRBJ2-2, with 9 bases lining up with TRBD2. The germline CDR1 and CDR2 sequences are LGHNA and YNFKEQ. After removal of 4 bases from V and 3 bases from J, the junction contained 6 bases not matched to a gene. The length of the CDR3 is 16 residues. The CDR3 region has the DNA TGTGCCAGCAGCCCAGCGGGGGGCCCGGACACCGGGGAGCTGTTTTTT. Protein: CASSPAGGPDTGELFF.

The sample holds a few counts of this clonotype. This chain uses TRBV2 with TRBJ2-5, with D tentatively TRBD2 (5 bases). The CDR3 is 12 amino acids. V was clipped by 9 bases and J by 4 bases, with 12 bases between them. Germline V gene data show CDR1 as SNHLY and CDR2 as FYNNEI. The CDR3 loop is CARGSGRETQYF. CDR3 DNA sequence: TGTGCCAGAGGGAGTGGACGAGAGACCCAGTACTTC.

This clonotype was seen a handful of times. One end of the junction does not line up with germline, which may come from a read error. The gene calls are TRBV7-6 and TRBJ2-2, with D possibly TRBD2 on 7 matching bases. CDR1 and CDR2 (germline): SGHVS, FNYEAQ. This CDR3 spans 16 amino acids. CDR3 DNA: TGTGCTAGCAGCCCCGGCGGGGGCGCGTGGACCGGGGAGCTGTTTTTT. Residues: CASSPGGGAWTGELFF.

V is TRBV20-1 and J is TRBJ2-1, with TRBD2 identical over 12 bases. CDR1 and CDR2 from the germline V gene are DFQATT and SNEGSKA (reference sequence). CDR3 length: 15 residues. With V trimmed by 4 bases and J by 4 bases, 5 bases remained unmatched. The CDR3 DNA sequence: TGCAGTGCTAATCTAGCGGGGGGGTCATACAATGAGCAGTTCTTC. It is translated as CSANLAGGSYNEQFF.

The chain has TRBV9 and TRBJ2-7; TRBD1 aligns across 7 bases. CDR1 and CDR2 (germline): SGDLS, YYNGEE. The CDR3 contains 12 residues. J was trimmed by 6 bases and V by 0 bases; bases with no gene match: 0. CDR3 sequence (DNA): TGTGCCAGCAGCGTAGGACAGGGCGAGCAGTACTTC. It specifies CASSVGQGEQYF.

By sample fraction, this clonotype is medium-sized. The CDR3 region has the DNA TGTGCCTGGAGTGTACCCGGTGGCTACACCTTC. Translated, it gives CAWSVPGGYTF. The rearrangement uses TRBV30 and TRBJ1-2, with D unclear. There are 11 residues in the CDR3. V gave up 0 bases and J gave up 7 bases, with 6 bases separating them. Germline loops: CDR1 GTSNPN, CDR2 SVGIG (reference sequence).

This CDR3 reads CSAAGGGRVEQFF. The CDR3 coding sequence is TGCAGTGCTGCTGGGGGGGGGCGTGTTGAGCAGTTCTTC. V and J are TRBV20-1 and TRBJ2-1; weak D call: TRBD2 (7 bases). CDR1 is DFQATT and CDR2 is SNEGSKA in the germline V gene (reference sequence). This CDR3 has 13 amino acids. Trimming cost V 5 bases and J 9 bases, with 17 bases left between them.

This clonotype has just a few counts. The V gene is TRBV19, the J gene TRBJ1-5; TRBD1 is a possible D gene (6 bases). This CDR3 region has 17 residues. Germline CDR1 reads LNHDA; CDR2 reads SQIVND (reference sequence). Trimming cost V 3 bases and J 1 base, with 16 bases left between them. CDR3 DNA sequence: TGTGCCAGTAGTATTCTTGGCCAGAGGGGGAGCAATCAGCCCCAGCATTTT. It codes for CASSILGQRGSNQPQHF. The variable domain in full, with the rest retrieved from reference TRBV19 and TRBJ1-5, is DGGITQSPKYLFRKEGQNVTLSCEQNLNHDAMYWYRQDPGQGLRLIYYSQIVNDFQKGDIAEGYSVSREKKESFPLTVTSAQKNPTAFYLCASSILGQRGSNQPQHFGDGTRLSIL.

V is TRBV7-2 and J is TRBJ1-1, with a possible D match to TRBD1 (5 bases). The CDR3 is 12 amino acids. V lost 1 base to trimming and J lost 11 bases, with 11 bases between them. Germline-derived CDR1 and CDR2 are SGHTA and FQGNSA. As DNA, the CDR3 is TGTGCCAGCAGCTTAGGGGGGGTTCGGGCTTTCTTT. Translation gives CASSLGGVRAFF.

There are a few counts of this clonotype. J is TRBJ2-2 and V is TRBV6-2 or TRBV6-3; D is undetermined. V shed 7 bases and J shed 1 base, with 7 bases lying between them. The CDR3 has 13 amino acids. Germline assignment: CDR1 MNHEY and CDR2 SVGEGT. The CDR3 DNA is TGTGCCAGCAAGACAATGAACACCGGGGAGCTGTTTTTT. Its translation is CASKTMNTGELFF.